One and the same sample provided the 24 T cell receptor beta chains below, sequenced in a study of T cell changes during pregnancy in multiple sclerosis. The assay was immunoSEQ multiplex PCR, and TCRdb's table has in-frame clones only and misses some. Here the sample spans about 100,000 clones, roughly 90% being singletons. Sample: peripheral blood, taken after pregnancy. The receptors originated from a female donor with multiple sclerosis, enrolled in a pregnancy study.

The chain is built from TRBV7-9 and TRBJ1-2; TRBD1 agrees at 10 bases. This CDR3 is built from 14 residues. Trimming at V came to 5 bases and at J to 4 bases, leaving 4 bases not matched to a gene. Germline V gene sequence: CDR1 SEHNR, CDR2 FQNEAQ (reference sequence). The DNA for the CDR3 is TGTGCCAGCAGCCGGGACAGGGGTGTCTATGGCTACACCTTC. Translation gives CASSRDRGVYGYTF.

The chain carries TRBV18 and TRBJ1-2, with D maybe TRBD1 (6 bases). V dropped 5 bases and J dropped 3 bases, with 13 bases sitting between them. The CDR3 length is 14 residues. Per the germline V gene, CDR1 is KGHSH and CDR2 is LQKENI. The CDR3 DNA follows: TGTGCCAGCTCAGAGGACAGACCCGACTATGGCTACACCTTC. As protein: CASSEDRPDYGYTF. The complete variable domain, with remaining parts taken from reference TRBV18 and TRBJ1-2, reads NAGVMQNPRHLVRRRGQEARLRCSPMKGHSHVYWYRQLPEEGLKFMVYLQKENIIDESGMPKERFSAEFPKEGPSILRIQQVVRGDSAAYFCASSEDRPDYGYTFGSGTRLTVV.

The chain carries TRBV13 and TRBJ2-5, with D perhaps TRBD1 (5 bases). CDR1 is PRHDT and CDR2 is FYEKMQ in the germline V gene (reference sequence). V was trimmed by 1 base and J by 1 base, leaving 13 bases between them. The CDR3 is 16 residues long. As DNA, the CDR3 is TGTGCCAGCAGCTTAGAGGCAGGGATGATCCAAGAGACCCAGTACTTC. Translation gives CASSLEAGMIQETQYF.

The chain couples TRBV27 to TRBJ2-3; TRBD1 matches 8 bases. V gave up 4 bases and J gave up 9 bases; unmatched junction bases: 9. Germline values: CDR1 MNHEY, CDR2 SMNVEV (reference sequence). This CDR3 spans 14 amino acids. Here the CDR3 DNA reads TGTGCCAGCAGTTACAACCGGGACAGGAAAACGCAGTATTTT. Translation gives CASSYNRDRKTQYF.

The gene calls are TRBV5-6 and TRBJ1-2, with 11 bases aligning to TRBD1. The CDR3 extends over 15 amino acids. CDR1 is SGHDT, CDR2 YYEEEE, per germline. J gave up 4 bases and V 4 bases, and 6 bases lay outside the gene matches. The CDR3 nucleotides are TGTGCCAGCAGCATGCGGGACAGGGGGATCTATGGCTACACCTTC. Translated: CASSMRDRGIYGYTF.

This clone was counted once. The CDR3 DNA reads TGTGCCAGCAGCCATTTTTGGGACAGGGGATCCTACGAGCAGTACTTC. Translating gives CASSHFWDRGSYEQYF. V and J are TRBV7-9 and TRBJ2-7; 10 bases match TRBD1. The CDR3 loop spans 16 amino acids. Trimming at V came to 5 bases and at J to 1 base, leaving 8 bases not matched to a gene. Germline assignment: CDR1 SEHNR and CDR2 FQNEAQ (reference sequence).

The chain joins TRBV5-1 to TRBJ1-3; D unclear. Germline V gene lookup returns CDR1 SGHRS and CDR2 YFSETQ. The CDR3 has 17 residues. Trimming removed 0 bases from V and 1 base from J, with 14 bases in between. In nucleotides, the CDR3 is TGCGCCAGCAGCTTGGGTCCGAAGCATGGTTCTGGAAACACCATATATTTT. This translates into CASSLGPKHGSGNTIYF.

This chain links TRBV9 with TRBJ1-1; D not certain. V lost 0 bases, J lost 3 bases, and 18 bases lay in between. There are 17 residues in the CDR3. The germline V gene has CDR1 SGDLS and CDR2 YYNGEE. The CDR3 nucleotides are TGTGCCAGCAGCGTAGGTTACAGAGAAAAGCGGGACACTGAAGCTTTCTTT. Encoded protein: CASSVGYREKRDTEAFF.

This sequence joins TRBV9 and TRBJ1-1; D is perhaps TRBD1 (5 bases). The V and J ends lost 5 bases and 4 bases respectively, with 12 bases between them. This CDR3 has 13 residues. The germline V gene encodes CDR1 SGDLS and CDR2 YYNGEE. Here the CDR3 reads CASSWTQGTEAFF. As DNA, the CDR3 is TGTGCCAGCAGTTGGACGCAGGGCACTGAAGCTTTCTTT.

CDR3 in DNA: TGTGCCAGCAGGCGGGGGGGAAACTCCTACGAGCAGTACTTC. It translates to CASRRGGNSYEQYF. The J gene is TRBJ2-7, the V gene TRBV28; the match to TRBD2 covers 9 bases. In germline, CDR1 is MDHEN, CDR2 SYDVKM. V lost 6 bases and J lost 0; bases outside the gene matches: 3. This CDR3 is built from 14 residues.

The gene calls are TRBV27 and TRBJ1-2; D is unresolved. Deletions cut 6 bases from V and 4 bases from J, with 12 bases between. The CDR3 is 13 amino acids. Germline V gene lookup returns CDR1 MNHEY and CDR2 SMNVEV (reference sequence). The CDR3, as DNA: TGTGCCAGCAGGACTAGCATGGGCTATGGCTACACCTTC. This translates into CASRTSMGYGYTF.

The chain joins TRBV29-1 to TRBJ2-2; TRBD2 matches at 11 bases. V was pared by 7 bases and J by 4 bases, with 8 bases of the junction left unmatched. The CDR3 contains 15 residues. Germline assignment: CDR1 SQVTM and CDR2 ANQGSEA. CDR3: CSGSIAGGGTGELFF. The CDR3 DNA reads as TGCAGCGGATCTATAGCGGGAGGGGGCACCGGGGAGCTGTTTTTT.

The chain combines TRBV19 with TRBJ1-1; 9 bases are a match to TRBD1. The V segment lost 5 bases and the J segment 2 bases; nucleotides outside the gene matches: 6. The CDR3 is made up of 15 amino acids. Germline lookup yields CDR1 LNHDA and CDR2 SQIVND (reference sequence). The CDR3 nucleotides are TGTGCCAGTAGTCCCCGGGACAGGGAAAACACTGAAGCTTTCTTT. Its protein product is CASSPRDRENTEAFF.

The V call is TRBV7-3, the J call TRBJ2-1; 9 positions agree with TRBD2. The ends lost 5 bases at V and 7 bases at J; junction bases unmatched: 6. Germline CDR1 is SGHTA and CDR2 is FQGTGA. The CDR3 length is 14 residues. The CDR3 region is CASSPGTSRNEQFF. CDR3 DNA sequence: TGTGCCAGCAGCCCCGGGACTAGCAGGAATGAGCAGTTCTTC.

J is TRBJ2-1 and V is TRBV10-3; 11 bases map to TRBD2. The V gene end was trimmed by 6 bases and the J gene end by 8 bases; junction bases not matched to a gene: 6. This CDR3 spans 14 amino acids. The germline V gene encodes CDR1 ENHRY and CDR2 SYGVKD. CDR3 residues: CAISVTSGIHEQFF. CDR3 coding DNA: TGTGCCATCAGCGTGACTAGCGGGATACATGAGCAGTTCTTC.

The V gene is TRBV2, the J gene TRBJ2-7, with 9 bases aligning to TRBD2. The CDR3 is 16 amino acids. V dropped 2 bases and J dropped 5; count of bases not matched to a gene: 10. Germline V gene data show CDR1 as SNHLY and CDR2 as FYNNEI. CDR3 DNA: TGTGCCAGCAGTGAAACCCCCGTCGCTAGCGGGGACGAGCAGTACTTC. Translation gives CASSETPVASGDEQYF.

This sequence joins TRBV5-4 and TRBJ2-5; TRBD2 matches at 9 bases. Germline lookup yields CDR1 SGHNT and CDR2 YYREEE (reference sequence). After removal of 4 bases from V and 4 bases from J, the junction contained 11 bases not matched to a gene. The CDR3 has 16 residues. The CDR3 DNA reads as TGTGCCAGCAGCCCACAAGAGCGGGGGGCCTTAGAGACCCAGTACTTC. This sequence encodes CASSPQERGALETQYF.

This clone was picked up one time. The chain uses TRBV4-3 and TRBJ2-7, with D uncertain. V shed 0 bases and J shed 0 bases, with 9 bases lying between them. This CDR3 has 15 residues. CDR1 is LGHNA and CDR2 is YSLEER in the germline V gene. The CDR3 sequence is CASSQDRVPSYEQYF. CDR3 DNA: TGCGCCAGCAGCCAAGACCGGGTCCCCTCCTACGAGCAGTACTTC.

The chain couples TRBV7-2 to TRBJ2-7; tentatively, D is TRBD1 (5 bases). Germline CDR1 and CDR2: SGHTA and FQGNSA. The CDR3 spans 16 residues. The V end was cut by 1 base, the J end by 1 base, with 14 bases between. The CDR3, as DNA: TGTGCCAGCAGCTTAGGGGGCCTACAGGCTTCCTACGAGCAGTACTTC. Translating it yields CASSLGGLQASYEQYF.

This clone is a singleton in its sample. The CDR3 protein is CASSLYRGQKDTQYF. DNA for the CDR3: TGTGCCAGCAGTTTATACAGGGGGCAGAAAGATACGCAGTATTTT. The chain employs TRBV27 and TRBJ2-3, with TRBD1 matching 9 bases. The CDR3 spans 15 residues. After removal of 1 base from V and 5 bases from J, the junction contained 4 bases not matched to a gene. Germline V gene data show CDR1 as MNHEY and CDR2 as SMNVEV (reference sequence).

The chain joins TRBV5-6 to TRBJ2-2; 11 positions match TRBD2. The CDR3 sequence is 17 residues long. V lost 5 bases to trimming and J lost 2 bases; unmatched junction nucleotides: 8. Germline V lookup: CDR1 SGHDT, CDR2 YYEEEE. The CDR3 spells CASRSLAGGLNTGELFF. CDR3 DNA: TGTGCCAGCAGGAGCCTAGCGGGGGGACTTAACACCGGGGAGCTGTTTTTT.

The CDR3 protein is CASSLNLGLSSGNTIYF. CDR3 bases: TGTGCCAGCAGCTTAAATCTTGGGCTTTCCTCTGGAAACACCATATATTTT. The chain combines TRBV11-3 with TRBJ1-3; D not resolved. The CDR3 runs to 17 residues. The germline CDR1 and CDR2 sequences are SGHNT and YENEEA. Trimming pared 2 bases from V and 0 bases from J, leaving 14 bases between.

The rearrangement joins TRBV7-2 to TRBJ1-2; TRBD1 is a possible D gene (5 bases). Per the germline V gene, CDR1 is SGHTA and CDR2 is FQGNSA. The CDR3 loop spans 15 amino acids. The V end lost 2 bases, the J end lost 2 bases, and 12 bases lay between the germline ends. The CDR3 spells CASSLWGFWNYGYTF. Written as DNA, the CDR3 is TGTGCCAGCAGCTTATGGGGCTTTTGGAACTATGGCTACACCTTC.

The chain couples TRBV9 to TRBJ2-5, with TRBD2 identical over 7 bases. This CDR3 spans 14 amino acids. Germline CDR1 is SGDLS and CDR2 is YYNGEE. V lost 4 bases, J lost 1 base, and 4 bases stayed unmatched. The CDR3 spells CASSPQRGQETQYF. In DNA form, the CDR3 reads TGTGCCAGCAGCCCCCAGCGGGGCCAAGAGACCCAGTACTTC.